This is a list of T cell receptor beta chains from one sample in a study of radiation and T cells in renal cell carcinoma. Repertoires were generated with immunoSEQ multiplex PCR, while TCRdb's copy carries only in-frame clones and drops some. The sample records approximately 49,000 clones, roughly 78% being singletons. The input for sequencing was blood, taken from a patient whose treatment included radiotherapy and nephrectomy. Every receptor here comes from a woman aged 70-85 years with renal cell carcinoma. CDR3s include the opening cysteine and the closing phenylalanine or tryptophan. A D gene is named only where the DNA matches it firmly. Not every row has a clone size; where given, it reads once, few, many or a size class.

d_call clone_size j_call v_call cdr3_nt cdr3_aa
. . TRBJ2-3 TRBV7-2 TGTGCCAGCAGCTTAGGACCAGATACGCAGTATTTT CASSLGPDTQYF
TRBD1 . TRBJ1-2 TRBV6-1 TGTGCCAGCAGTGAGGAGGACAGGGGCTATGGCTACACCTTC CASSEEDRGYGYTF
. few TRBJ1-1 TRBV27 TGTGCCAGCAGTTTTAGCGGGAACACTGAAGCTTTCTTT CASSFSGNTEAFF
. . TRBJ2-5 TRBV7-2 TGTGCCAGCAGCCAGCCGCGGGATCAAGAGACCCAGTACTTC CASSQPRDQETQYF
TRBD1 . TRBJ2-7 TRBV2 TGTGCCAGCAGTGGGGACAGGTACGACAGGGGGAATCTCTACGAGCAGTACTTC CASSGDRYDRGNLYEQYF
TRBD1 . TRBJ1-2 TRBV7-2 TGTGCCAGCAGCTTATTTCGCGGGACAGGGAATGGCTACACCTTC CASSLFRGTGNGYTF
. . TRBJ1-1 TRBV20-1 TGCAGTGCTAGGCGGCCCCCTGAAGCTTTCTTT CSARRPPEAFF
. . TRBJ2-5 TRBV7-9 TGTGCCAGCAGCTTAGGGACAGTAGAGACCCAGTACTTC CASSLGTVETQYF
TRBD2 . TRBJ2-3 TRBV19 TGTGCCAGTAGTAGATTGACTAGCCCTGATACGCAGTATTTT CASSRLTSPDTQYF
. . TRBJ2-5 TRBV5-6 TGTGCCAGCAGCTTGCCGGCAAGCGAGACCCAGTACTTC CASSLPASETQYF
. . TRBJ1-4 TRBV5-1 TGCGCCAGCAGCTTGGGACAGGCTAATGAAAAACTGTTTTTT CASSLGQANEKLFF
TRBD1 once TRBJ1-5 TRBV5-6 TGTGCCAGCAGCTCCATACAGGGGAACCAGCCCCAGCATTTT CASSSIQGNQPQHF
TRBD2 . TRBJ2-2 TRBV18 TGTGCCAGCTCACCAAGCGGGAGGGCCGCCGGGGAGCTGTTTTTT CASSPSGRAAGELFF
. . TRBJ2-7 TRBV29-1 TGCAGCGTTTTAACACGGCAGGACGCCTACGAGCAGTACTTC CSVLTRQDAYEQYF
. few TRBJ2-2 TRBV19 TGTGCCAGTAGCGGACCACCGGGTACCGGGGAGCTGTTTTTT CASSGPPGTGELFF
. . TRBJ2-7 TRBV11-2 TGTGCCAGCAGCTTAGTGGGCTACGAGCAGTACTTC CASSLVGYEQYF
. . TRBJ2-2 TRBV5-1 TGCGCCAGCAGCTTGGCACCTGGCGGGGATGAGCTGTTTTTT CASSLAPGGDELFF
TRBD1 . TRBJ2-3 TRBV6-7 TGTGCCAGCAGTATACGGACAGGGTGGGAGAGGCGGATGCAGTATTTT CASSIRTGWERRMQYF
TRBD1 . TRBJ2-3 TRBV2 TGTGCCAGCAGCGACGGGACAGCTTACCTAGATACGCAGTATTTT CASSDGTAYLDTQYF
. . TRBJ2-7 TRBV2 TGTGCCAGCAGTGAAGAATCAAGGGGAGGAGAGCAGTACTTC CASSEESRGGEQYF
TRBD1 . TRBJ2-6 TRBV6-4 TGTGCCAGCAGTCCCGGGACAGGGGGCGCGTTTTCTGGGGCCAACGTCCTGACTTTC CASSPGTGGAFSGANVLTF
. few TRBJ2-7 TRBV29-1 TGCAGCGTTGAAGATGCCGGGTTGAAAAACGAGCAGTACTTC CSVEDAGLKNEQYF
. . TRBJ1-6 TRBV5-6 TGTGCCAGCAGCCGGGAAGGAGATTCACCCCTCCACTTT CASSREGDSPLHF
. . TRBJ2-7 TRBV15 TGTGCCACCAGCAGACTTCGGGGGGCCACCGAGCAGTACTTC CATSRLRGATEQYF
. . TRBJ1-5 TRBV19 TGTGCCAGTATTCATACGGCTAGCAATCAGCCCCAGCATTTT CASIHTASNQPQHF
. . TRBJ2-7 TRBV10-3 TGTGCCATCGGGCCAGAACCCTACGAGCAGTACTTC CAIGPEPYEQYF
. . TRBJ1-3 TRBV9 TGTGCCAGCAGCCCCCAGGAGGCGAGTCTTATCGGAAACACCATATATTTT CASSPQEASLIGNTIYF
. . TRBJ2-7 TRBV4-2 TGTGCCAGCAGCCCGGGGACGGAATCCTACGAGCAGTACTTC CASSPGTESYEQYF
TRBD2 . TRBJ2-2 TRBV27 TGTGCCAGCAGTCCGGGACTAGCGGGCACCGGGGAGCTGTTTTTT CASSPGLAGTGELFF
TRBD2 . TRBJ2-2 TRBV29-1 TGCAGCGTTGGACTAGCGGGGGACGATCCCGGGGAGCTGTTTTTT CSVGLAGDDPGELFF
. . TRBJ2-7 TRBV11-2 TGTGCCAGCAGCTTAGGTCTCCTCTACGAGCAGTACTTC CASSLGLLYEQYF
. . TRBJ2-2 TRBV27 TGTGCCAGCAGTTTAGGTTTTTCCAGGTCCTGGCGGGACACCGGGGAGCTGTTTTTT CASSLGFSRSWRDTGELFF